The present entry profiles one T cell receptor beta chain with its context. The CDR3 spans 11 residues. Trimming removed 2 bases at V and 12 bases at J, with 12 bases between. The germline V gene has CDR1 DFQATT and CDR2 SNEGSKA (reference sequence). Assay used: immunoSEQ multiplex PCR; TCRdb lists only in-frame clones, some missing. The data contain 310,000 or so clones, about nine tenths of them seen just once; the ten biggest clones take up more than 8.5%. These data come from a study of blood T cell repertoires in COVID-19. The sequence was collected from a woman younger than 30 who had recovered from COVID-19. The chain has TRBV20-1 and TRBJ2-3; TRBD2 is a possible D gene (6 bases). The sequenced sample was PBMCs or T cells enriched from blood (not recorded which). CDR3 nucleotides: TGCAGTGCTAGACTTGGGGGGAGTCAGTATTTT. Protein: CSARLGGSQYF.